A selection of T cell receptor beta chains follows, all from one sample in a study of pediatric ulcerative colitis. Profiling relied on immunoSEQ multiplex PCR, and the TCRdb table lists in-frame clones only, not all of them. The table includes 35,000 to 45,000 clones, 65% to 85% detected once. The sample was gut tissue. All receptors derive from a boy between 10 and 17 years old with severe ulcerative colitis. CDR3s include the opening cysteine and the closing phenylalanine or tryptophan. Fields, in order: D gene, clone size, V gene, J gene, CDR3 DNA, CDR3 protein. A D gene is named only where the DNA matches it firmly. Clone size is not always given. Where it is, it says once, few, many or a class for expanded clones.

d_gene: NA; abundance: few; v_gene: TRBV27; j_gene: TRBJ1-1; CDR3nt: TGTGCCAGCAGCCCTATGGGGGAGAACACTGAAGCTTTCTTT; CDR3aa: CASSPMGENTEAFF
d_gene: NA; abundance: NA; v_gene: TRBV6-1; j_gene: TRBJ2-1; CDR3nt: TGTGCCAGCAGTGAAAGGGTTTCGTGGGGGCTTCACAATGAGCAGTTCTTC; CDR3aa: CASSERVSWGLHNEQFF
d_gene: NA; abundance: NA; v_gene: TRBV27; j_gene: TRBJ2-1; CDR3nt: TGTGCCAGCAGTTTGGGGGTATCCTCCTACAATGAGCAGTTCTTC; CDR3aa: CASSLGVSSYNEQFF
d_gene: NA; abundance: NA; v_gene: TRBV7-6; j_gene: TRBJ2-2; CDR3nt: TGTGCCAGCAGCTTAGGAGGGCTTTACACCGGGGAGCTGTTTTTT; CDR3aa: CASSLGGLYTGELFF
d_gene: NA; abundance: NA; v_gene: TRBV7-6; j_gene: TRBJ2-7; CDR3nt: TGTGCCAGCAGCTTATGGCACCCCTACGAGCAGTACTTC; CDR3aa: CASSLWHPYEQYF
d_gene: TRBD1; abundance: NA; v_gene: TRBV10-1; j_gene: TRBJ2-2; CDR3nt: TGCGCCAGCAGTTCGTACAGGGGTGGCACCGGGGAGCTGTTTTTT; CDR3aa: CASSSYRGGTGELFF
d_gene: NA; abundance: NA; v_gene: TRBV7-9; j_gene: TRBJ2-5; CDR3nt: TGTGCCAGCAGTTCTACTTCGGGGAAAGAGACCCAGTACTTC; CDR3aa: CASSSTSGKETQYF
d_gene: NA; abundance: NA; v_gene: TRBV5-4; j_gene: TRBJ1-6; CDR3nt: TGTGCCAGCAGCTTGGCCAGGGGAGATTCACCCCTCCACTTT; CDR3aa: CASSLARGDSPLHF
d_gene: NA; abundance: NA; v_gene: TRBV2; j_gene: TRBJ2-2; CDR3nt: TGTGCCAGCCTAACTAGTGGGGGAGTAAAAACCGGGGAGCTGTTTTTT; CDR3aa: CASLTSGGVKTGELFF
d_gene: NA; abundance: few; v_gene: TRBV4-1; j_gene: TRBJ2-7; CDR3nt: TGCGCCAGCAGCCAAGGCTTCCGGGACTCCCTCCCCTACGAGCAGTACTTC; CDR3aa: CASSQGFRDSLPYEQYF
d_gene: TRBD2; abundance: NA; v_gene: TRBV6-6; j_gene: TRBJ2-3; CDR3nt: TGTGCCAGCACCCCCGGGGGGGGCCGCACAGATACGCAGTATTTT; CDR3aa: CASTPGGGRTDTQYF
d_gene: NA; abundance: NA; v_gene: TRBV18; j_gene: TRBJ2-7; CDR3nt: TGTGCCAGCTTACCACTCGTCAGGGACGAGCAGTACTTC; CDR3aa: CASLPLVRDEQYF
d_gene: TRBD1; abundance: NA; v_gene: TRBV6-1; j_gene: TRBJ1-5; CDR3nt: TGTGCCAGCAGTGGAGGGACAGGATCTCAGCCCCAGCATTTT; CDR3aa: CASSGGTGSQPQHF
d_gene: NA; abundance: NA; v_gene: TRBV19; j_gene: TRBJ2-3; CDR3nt: TGTGCCAGTATATTGGGGGGAACCGTAGTTACGCAGTATTTT; CDR3aa: CASILGGTVVTQYF
d_gene: NA; abundance: NA; v_gene: TRBV4-1; j_gene: TRBJ1-1; CDR3nt: TGCGCCAGCAGCCAAGAACATAGGTACACTGAAGCTTTCTTT; CDR3aa: CASSQEHRYTEAFF
d_gene: TRBD1; abundance: NA; v_gene: TRBV7-8; j_gene: TRBJ2-7; CDR3nt: TGTGCCAGCAGCTCAAAGACAGGGCTCTACGAGCAGTACTTC; CDR3aa: CASSSKTGLYEQYF
d_gene: TRBD1; abundance: once; v_gene: TRBV2; j_gene: TRBJ1-1; CDR3nt: TGTGCCAGCAGAACAGGGGGCACTGAAGCTTTCTTT; CDR3aa: CASRTGGTEAFF
d_gene: NA; abundance: NA; v_gene: TRBV30; j_gene: TRBJ1-6; CDR3nt: TGTGCCTGGAGACCAGGGCTCGATAATTCACCCCTCCACTTT; CDR3aa: CAWRPGLDNSPLHF
d_gene: NA; abundance: NA; v_gene: TRBV5-5; j_gene: TRBJ1-2; CDR3nt: TGTGCCAGCAGCCTGGGGCAGGGTAGGGACTATGGCTACACCTTC; CDR3aa: CASSLGQGRDYGYTF
d_gene: TRBD1; abundance: NA; v_gene: TRBV11-2; j_gene: TRBJ2-7; CDR3nt: TGTGCCAGCAGCAATGTAGGAAGGGACAGGGACCACGAGCAGTACTTC; CDR3aa: CASSNVGRDRDHEQYF
d_gene: NA; abundance: NA; v_gene: TRBV25-1; j_gene: TRBJ1-1; CDR3nt: TGTGCCAGCAGTGATCTCGGTGTGGGGTCCGGGAACACTGAAGCTTTCTTT; CDR3aa: CASSDLGVGSGNTEAFF
d_gene: TRBD2; abundance: NA; v_gene: TRBV6-6; j_gene: TRBJ2-7; CDR3nt: TGTGCCAGCAGTTTTGGCGGGAGTTACGAGCAGTACTTC; CDR3aa: CASSFGGSYEQYF
d_gene: NA; abundance: NA; v_gene: TRBV6-4; j_gene: TRBJ1-3; CDR3nt: TGTCCTCCCACCAGTGTACATTTAGGCGTTTTCGACTCTGGAAACACCATATATTTT; CDR3aa: CPPTSVHLGVFDSGNTIYF
d_gene: NA; abundance: once; v_gene: TRBV11-3; j_gene: TRBJ2-5; CDR3nt: TGTGCCAGCAGCTCCTCAGGGGACCAAGAGACCCAGTACTTC; CDR3aa: CASSSSGDQETQYF
d_gene: NA; abundance: NA; v_gene: TRBV9; j_gene: TRBJ2-1; CDR3nt: TGTGCCAGCAGCGTAGCTCAGGTGGGGGGCAATGAGCAGTTCTTC; CDR3aa: CASSVAQVGGNEQFF
d_gene: NA; abundance: NA; v_gene: TRBV7-9; j_gene: TRBJ1-4; CDR3nt: TGTGCCAGCAGCTTAGATGGAGGAAGCAATGAAAAACTGTTTTTT; CDR3aa: CASSLDGGSNEKLFF
d_gene: TRBD2; abundance: NA; v_gene: TRBV4-2; j_gene: TRBJ2-1; CDR3nt: TGTGCCAGCAGCCCCGCTGAGCGGGCGGGAGTCCACAATGAGCAGTTCTTC; CDR3aa: CASSPAERAGVHNEQFF
d_gene: NA; abundance: NA; v_gene: TRBV7-2; j_gene: TRBJ1-1; CDR3nt: TGTGCCAGCAGCCGTGGCGGGTACATGAGCACTGAAGCTTTCTTT; CDR3aa: CASSRGGYMSTEAFF
d_gene: NA; abundance: NA; v_gene: TRBV19; j_gene: TRBJ2-3; CDR3nt: TGTGCCAGTAGTATGAAAGGAGACACAGATACGCAGTATTTT; CDR3aa: CASSMKGDTDTQYF
d_gene: NA; abundance: NA; v_gene: TRBV6-1; j_gene: TRBJ1-2; CDR3nt: TGTGCCAGCAGTGAAAGGACAGCATACTATGGCTACACCTTC; CDR3aa: CASSERTAYYGYTF
d_gene: NA; abundance: NA; v_gene: TRBV5-4; j_gene: TRBJ2-7; CDR3nt: TGTGCCAGCAGCTTGGATGTAGGAGACTACGAGCAGTACTTC; CDR3aa: CASSLDVGDYEQYF
d_gene: NA; abundance: NA; v_gene: TRBV4-2; j_gene: TRBJ2-5; CDR3nt: TGTGCCAGCAGCCAAGAAGCGAGGTACCAAGAGACCCAGTACTTC; CDR3aa: CASSQEARYQETQYF
d_gene: TRBD2; abundance: NA; v_gene: TRBV13; j_gene: TRBJ2-7; CDR3nt: TGTGCCAGCAGCTCAGTGGGGGGGACTTACGAGCAGTACTTC; CDR3aa: CASSSVGGTYEQYF
d_gene: NA; abundance: NA; v_gene: TRBV21-1; j_gene: TRBJ2-5; CDR3nt: TGTGCCAGCACCCCGGACAGCCGGTACCAAGAGACCCAGTACTTC; CDR3aa: CASTPDSRYQETQYF
d_gene: TRBD2; abundance: NA; v_gene: TRBV4-1; j_gene: TRBJ2-3; CDR3nt: TGCGCCAGCAGCAGGGACTATTCGTCTAGCACAGATACGCAGTATTTT; CDR3aa: CASSRDYSSSTDTQYF
d_gene: NA; abundance: NA; v_gene: TRBV7-9; j_gene: TRBJ2-2; CDR3nt: TGTGCCAGCAGCTCGGACAGTAACACCGGGGAGCTGTTTTTT; CDR3aa: CASSSDSNTGELFF
d_gene: NA; abundance: NA; v_gene: TRBV10-3; j_gene: TRBJ2-3; CDR3nt: TGTGCCATCAGTGAGTCGAGCGGCCTCACAGATACGCAGTATTTT; CDR3aa: CAISESSGLTDTQYF
d_gene: NA; abundance: NA; v_gene: TRBV10-3; j_gene: TRBJ2-3; CDR3nt: TGTGCCATCAGTATACAGGGCCCTAGCACAGATACGCAGTATTTT; CDR3aa: CAISIQGPSTDTQYF
d_gene: NA; abundance: few; v_gene: TRBV18; j_gene: TRBJ1-1; CDR3nt: TGTGCCAGCTCGTATTTACCGGACAGCACTGAAGCTTTCTTT; CDR3aa: CASSYLPDSTEAFF
d_gene: NA; abundance: NA; v_gene: TRBV11-2; j_gene: TRBJ2-7; CDR3nt: TGTGCCAGCAGCTCTTCCTACGAGCAGTACTTC; CDR3aa: CASSSSYEQYF
d_gene: NA; abundance: few; v_gene: TRBV28; j_gene: TRBJ2-5; CDR3nt: TGTGCCAGCAGTTTAACCCGAGGGACCCAGTACTTC; CDR3aa: CASSLTRGTQYF
d_gene: NA; abundance: NA; v_gene: TRBV2; j_gene: TRBJ2-3; CDR3nt: TGTGCCAGCAGTGTAATCACAGATACGCAGTATTTT; CDR3aa: CASSVITDTQYF
d_gene: NA; abundance: few; v_gene: TRBV7-9; j_gene: TRBJ2-7; CDR3nt: TGTGCCAGCAGCTTAGCTGGGGGACGGGACGAGCAGTACTTC; CDR3aa: CASSLAGGRDEQYF
d_gene: NA; abundance: NA; v_gene: TRBV4-2; j_gene: TRBJ2-3; CDR3nt: TGTGCCAGCAGGTTTGGGGAGCGGGTTGATACGCAGTATTTT; CDR3aa: CASRFGERVDTQYF
d_gene: NA; abundance: NA; v_gene: TRBV11-2; j_gene: TRBJ2-5; CDR3nt: TGTGCCAGCAGCTTAGGGGGGTTGGAAGAGACCCAGTACTTC; CDR3aa: CASSLGGLEETQYF
d_gene: TRBD2; abundance: NA; v_gene: TRBV28; j_gene: TRBJ2-2; CDR3nt: TGTGCCAGCAGTTCGGCAGCTTTTGGGGAGGGCACCGGGGAGCTGTTTTTT; CDR3aa: CASSSAAFGEGTGELFF
d_gene: TRBD2; abundance: few; v_gene: TRBV5-1; j_gene: TRBJ2-1; CDR3nt: TGCGCCAGCAGCTATCCGATGGGCGGGGGCTCCTACAATGAGCAGTTCTTC; CDR3aa: CASSYPMGGGSYNEQFF
d_gene: NA; abundance: NA; v_gene: TRBV5-1; j_gene: TRBJ1-5; CDR3nt: TGCGCCAGCAGCCCTGGAGTGGGGGTCTCCAATCAGCCCCAGCATTTT; CDR3aa: CASSPGVGVSNQPQHF
d_gene: NA; abundance: NA; v_gene: TRBV19; j_gene: TRBJ2-5; CDR3nt: TGTGCCAGTAGTATAACAGGGCTGGAGACCCAGTACTTC; CDR3aa: CASSITGLETQYF
d_gene: TRBD1; abundance: NA; v_gene: TRBV9; j_gene: TRBJ2-2; CDR3nt: TGTGCCAGCAGCCCACAGGGGTCGGTCGGGGAGCTGTTTTTT; CDR3aa: CASSPQGSVGELFF
d_gene: NA; abundance: few; v_gene: TRBV6-1; j_gene: TRBJ1-5; CDR3nt: TGTGCCAGCACGGGGGGTCCTACAGGAAGACATTTT; CDR3aa: CASTGGPTGRHF
d_gene: NA; abundance: NA; v_gene: TRBV5-1; j_gene: TRBJ2-1; CDR3nt: TGCGCCAGCAGCTTGCTCCCACAAGATTCCTACAATGAGCAGTTCTTC; CDR3aa: CASSLLPQDSYNEQFF